The 32 T cell receptor beta chains below were found in one sample sequenced in a study of metastatic and nonmetastatic thyroid tumors. TCRdb re-analyzed the PCR reads through MiXCR. The table records 25,000 or so clones, around 24% of them present only once. There were no patients who had received any treatment before thyroid surgery. Sample: blood. The receptor source for this set is a female donor with papillary thyroid cancer or a benign thyroid nodule (not recorded which). Some clones in this sample may be carry-over from other donors' samples.

This clone was recorded at least ten times. This could be a read error, since a much larger clone is one nucleotide away. The genes are TRBV6-1 and TRBJ2-1; TRBD2 aligns across 11 bases. The germline V gene encodes CDR1 MNHNS and CDR2 SASEGT. The trim removed 8 bases at V and 1 base at J, leaving 1 base unmatched. The CDR3 is 14 amino acids. The CDR3 here is CASLAGGSYNEQFF. The CDR3 DNA sequence: TGTGCCAGCTTAGCGGGAGGGTCCTACAATGAGCAGTTCTTC.

Within the sample, this clone is medium-sized (0.01 to 0.1%). The CDR3 sequence is CASRPDSYEQYF. The DNA for the CDR3 is TGTGCCAGCAGGCCGGACAGTTACGAGCAGTACTTC. V is TRBV12-3 or TRBV12-4 and J is TRBJ2-7, with D maybe TRBD1 (6 bases). Trimming pared 6 bases from V and 4 bases from J, leaving 10 bases between. CDR3 length: 12 residues.

The V and J genes are TRBV4-2 and TRBJ2-2, with D uncertain. V was trimmed by 4 bases and J by 2 bases, leaving 14 bases between them. The germline CDR1 and CDR2 sequences are LGHNA and YNFKEQ. The CDR3 covers 16 residues. CDR3 amino acids: CASSPLMARNTGELFF. CDR3 in DNA: TGTGCCAGCAGCCCCTTAATGGCCCGAAACACCGGGGAGCTGTTTTTT.

The chain carries TRBV6-2 or TRBV6-3 and TRBJ2-7, with D possibly TRBD2 on 7 matching bases. The CDR3 extends over 14 amino acids. Germline V gene data show CDR1 as MNHEY and CDR2 as SVGEGT. The germline V and J ends were trimmed by 10 bases and 0 bases, with 16 bases remaining between them. DNA for the CDR3: TGTGCCACCCGGGGGGCAGGGGACTCCTACGAGCAGTACTTC. The encoded protein is CATRGAGDSYEQYF.

A few counts support this clone. This chain connects TRBV27 to TRBJ2-5; TRBD1 or TRBD2 may be the D gene (5 bases each). This CDR3 has 23 residues. The V and J ends lost 9 bases and 4 bases respectively, with 45 bases between them. The germline V gene encodes CDR1 MNHEY and CDR2 SMNVEV (reference sequence). The CDR3 is CASRPRQHLKDSPARDPLETQYF. The CDR3 DNA reads as TGTGCCAGTCGGCCCCGACAACATCTGAAAGACAGTCCGGCTCGGGACCCCTTAGAGACCCAGTACTTC.

This chain connects TRBV7-2 to TRBJ2-7, with 8 bases matching TRBD2. The CDR3 is 14 amino acids. The germline V gene has CDR1 SGHTA and CDR2 FQGNSA. J gave up 2 bases and V 1 base, and 1 base lay outside the gene matches. In nucleotides, the CDR3 is TGTGCCAGCAGCTTAGTACTAGCGGCCTACGAGCAGTACTTC. It yields the protein CASSLVLAAYEQYF.

This clone qualifies as medium-sized. The same CDR3 also results from other DNA sequences found in this sample. Here the CDR3 reads CASSYGGRATDEQFF. CDR3 in DNA: TGTGCCAGCAGTTACGGAGGGAGAGCGACGGATGAGCAGTTCTTC. The V call is TRBV6-2 or TRBV6-3, the J call TRBJ2-1; D may be TRBD2 (6 bases). Trimming pared 2 bases from V and 8 bases from J, leaving 16 bases between. The CDR3 is made up of 15 amino acids. CDR1 is MNHEY, CDR2 SVGEGT, per germline.

In this sample, this clone is medium-sized (0.01 to 0.1%). V gene TRBV5-1 combines with J gene TRBJ2-1; 11 bases map to TRBD1. The length of the CDR3 is 15 residues. V shed 4 bases, J shed 9 bases, and the junction held 9 bases outside the gene matches. Looked up from germline, CDR1 is SGHRS and CDR2 is YFSETQ. CDR3 nucleotide sequence: TGCGCCAGCAGCCGGACAGGGGGCGGTATTAGTGAGCAGTTCTTC. Its protein is CASSRTGGGISEQFF.

This clone was observed at least ten times. The rearrangement joins TRBV4-1 to TRBJ2-3; D possibly corresponds to TRBD2 (6 bases). Germline loops: CDR1 MGHRA, CDR2 YSYEKL. Deletions cut 1 base from V and 0 bases from J, with 17 bases between. The CDR3 is 18 residues long. The CDR3 nucleotides are TGCGCCAGCAGCCAAGCCCAAAGAGGGAGCGGGAGCACAGATACGCAGTATTTT. Its protein product is CASSQAQRGSGSTDTQYF.

This clone appeared many times. This chain joins TRBV20-1 and TRBJ1-1; 9 bases agree with TRBD1. J gave up 5 bases and V 2 bases, and 12 bases lay outside the gene matches. Germline V gene sequence: CDR1 DFQATT, CDR2 SNEGSKA (reference sequence). The CDR3 loop spans 16 amino acids. CDR3: CSARKNVPQGATEAFF. Written as DNA, the CDR3 is TGCAGTGCTAGAAAAAACGTCCCACAGGGGGCGACTGAAGCTTTCTTT.

By proportion, this clone is medium-sized. This chain joins TRBV5-1 and TRBJ2-7; D gene ambiguous. Trimming left V 0 bases short and J 7 bases short, with 14 bases between. The CDR3 extends over 14 amino acids. Germline CDR1 SGHRS, CDR2 YFSETQ. CDR3 region: CASSLVRIEGEQYF. DNA for the CDR3: TGCGCCAGCAGCTTGGTAAGAATAGAAGGAGAGCAGTACTTC.

This clone was seen at least ten times. A clone one base away is much larger, so this may be a read error. The chain carries TRBV19 and TRBJ2-7; D is unclear. Germline CDR1 LNHDA, CDR2 SQIVND (reference sequence). V was shortened by 5 bases and J by 1 base, with 9 bases between the two germline ends. This CDR3 is 13 amino acids long. The CDR3 loop is CASSLGQSYEQYF. For the CDR3, the DNA is TGTGCCAGTAGTCTTGGCCAATCCTACGAGCAGTACTTC.

This chain links TRBV7-2 with TRBJ1-6; possible D gene TRBD1, 6 bases. Germline V CDR1 and CDR2: SGHTA, FQGNSA. Trimming pared 8 bases from V and 10 bases from J, leaving 18 bases between. The CDR3 spans 14 residues. CDR3 bases: TGTGCCAGCGCCCGAGGCAGGGGATCATCACCCCTCCACTTT. It encodes CASARGRGSSPLHF.

The chain carries TRBV5-5 and TRBJ1-1; the match to TRBD1 covers 7 bases. This CDR3 comprises 11 residues. The V and J ends lost 6 bases and 10 bases, in that order; junction bases with no gene match: 6. Germline V gives CDR1 SGHKS, CDR2 YYEKEE (reference sequence). The CDR3 loop reads CASNEGAVAFF. CDR3 nucleotides: TGTGCCAGCAACGAGGGGGCAGTAGCTTTCTTT.

At least ten counts were recorded for this clone. In DNA, the CDR3 is TGTGCCAGCAGCGAGGGACTAGCGGGAGCAGATACGCAGTATTTT. It is translated as CASSEGLAGADTQYF. The chain recombines TRBV2 with TRBJ2-3, with 14 bases matching TRBD2. Looked up from germline, CDR1 is SNHLY and CDR2 is FYNNEI. The J segment lost 4 bases and the V segment lost 6 bases, leaving 3 bases of the junction unmatched. The CDR3 runs 15 residues.

In this sample, this clone turned up many times. The rearrangement links TRBV5-6 to TRBJ2-7; weak D call: TRBD2 (5 bases). With 2 bases removed from V and 6 bases from J, the gap between germline ends came to 6 bases. Germline CDR1 and CDR2: SGHDT and YYEEEE. There are 11 residues in the CDR3. The CDR3 is CASSFEGEQYF. The DNA for the CDR3 is TGTGCCAGCAGCTTCGAGGGCGAGCAGTACTTC.

The V call is TRBV30, the J call TRBJ1-2; the D is unclear. This CDR3 has 12 residues. V was pared by 4 bases and J by 4 bases, with 10 bases between. Germline V CDR1 and CDR2: GTSNPN, SVGIG (reference sequence). The CDR3 reads CAWNLPGYGYTF. The CDR3, as DNA: TGTGCCTGGAACCTACCAGGCTATGGCTACACCTTC.

This clone showed up just a few times. The CDR3 DNA reads TGTGCCAGCAGCGTACAGGGGAGTGCCGGGGAGCTGTTTTTT. Residues: CASSVQGSAGELFF. The chain recombines TRBV9 with TRBJ2-2; D may be TRBD1 (6 bases). Germline V gene sequence: CDR1 SGDLS, CDR2 YYNGEE. V gave up 1 base and J gave up 6 bases, with 10 bases separating them. The CDR3 consists of 14 residues. The whole variable domain, filled in from reference TRBV9 and TRBJ2-2, reads DSGVTQTPKHLITATGQRVTLRCSPRSGDLSVYWYQQSLDQGLQFLIQYYNGEERAKGNILERFSAQQFPDLHSELNLSSLELGDSALYFCASSVQGSAGELFFGEGSRLTVL.

This clone was detected once. V usage is TRBV19 and J usage is TRBJ1-5; 8 nucleotides line up with TRBD1. Germline V gives CDR1 LNHDA, CDR2 SQIVND (reference sequence). The CDR3 totals 16 residues. V was pared by 3 bases and J by 2 bases, with 6 bases of the junction left unmatched. This CDR3 is CASSITGGVGNQPQHF. The DNA for the CDR3 is TGTGCCAGTAGTATCACAGGGGGTGTGGGCAATCAGCCCCAGCATTTT.

This clone was recorded a few times. This chain uses TRBV20-1 with TRBJ2-7; either TRBD1 or TRBD2 may fit D (5 bases each). With 0 bases removed from V and 3 bases from J, the gap between germline ends came to 18 bases. The CDR3 is 16 amino acids. Germline CDR1 and CDR2: DFQATT and SNEGSKA (reference sequence). Here the CDR3 DNA reads TGCAGTGCTAGAGATTCGGTAGAGGGGTTTGACTACGAGCAGTACTTC. It specifies CSARDSVEGFDYEQYF.

The rearrangement uses TRBV5-4 and TRBJ2-1, with 8 bases fitting TRBD1. The CDR3 has 20 amino acids. The V segment lost 1 base and the J segment 0 bases; nucleotides outside the gene matches: 15. Germline V gene lookup returns CDR1 SGHNT and CDR2 YYREEE (reference sequence). The CDR3 here is CASSLFGQGSTTSSYNEQFF. The CDR3 DNA sequence: TGTGCCAGCAGCTTGTTTGGACAGGGTAGTACTACCTCCTCCTACAATGAGCAGTTCTTC.

This clone showed up just a few times. The chain carries TRBV5-1 and TRBJ2-6; 8 nucleotides match TRBD1. The CDR3 totals 18 residues. Per the germline V gene, CDR1 is SGHRS and CDR2 is YFSETQ. With V trimmed by 5 bases and J by 0 bases, 10 bases remained unmatched. CDR3: CASRQGTGSFSGANVLTF. Here the CDR3 DNA reads TGCGCCAGCAGGCAGGGGACAGGTTCCTTCTCTGGGGCCAACGTCCTGACTTTC.

The chain is built from TRBV4-3 and TRBJ2-3, with 8 bases aligning to TRBD1. Germline V gene data show CDR1 as LGHNA and CDR2 as YSLEER. The CDR3 covers 15 residues. The trim removed 1 base at V and 5 bases at J, leaving 5 bases unmatched. CDR3 nucleotides: TGCGCCAGCAGCCAAGCCACAGGGGGGTTAGATACGCAGTATTTT. This encodes CASSQATGGLDTQYF.

The sample holds many counts of this clone. The chain recombines TRBV29-1 with TRBJ2-5; TRBD1 agrees at 10 bases. V lost 7 bases to trimming and J lost 4 bases; unmatched junction nucleotides: 3. This CDR3 has 12 residues. Germline lookup yields CDR1 SQVTM and CDR2 ANQGSEA. The CDR3 coding sequence is TGCAGCGCCCGGACAGGGGGAGAGACCCAGTACTTC. Protein: CSARTGGETQYF.

In its sample, this clone was seen many times. This chain connects TRBV2 to TRBJ2-2; D is unclear. Trimming pared 4 bases from V and 6 bases from J, leaving 15 bases between. Germline CDR1 is SNHLY and CDR2 is FYNNEI. CDR3 size: 15 residues. The CDR3 DNA sequence: TGTGCCAGCAGTGGGGAAGGTCTAGGGTCCGGGGAGCTGTTTTTT. Translating gives CASSGEGLGSGELFF.

The rearrangement uses TRBV5-1 and TRBJ2-7; D remains unclear. Per germline, CDR1 SGHRS and CDR2 YFSETQ. This CDR3 spans 12 amino acids. The V end was cut by 6 bases, the J end by 2 bases, with 9 bases between. The CDR3 is CASKGRPYEQYF. Written as DNA, the CDR3 is TGCGCCAGCAAGGGCCGCCCCTACGAGCAGTACTTC.

In this sample, this clone turned up a few times. This chain connects TRBV6-4 to TRBJ2-7, with D unclear. The V and J ends lost 6 bases and 2 bases respectively, with 11 bases between them. This CDR3 is 13 amino acids long. Germline assignment: CDR1 MRHNA and CDR2 SNTAGT. The CDR3 DNA reads TGTGCCAGCAGACGGACCGACCCCTACGAGCAGTACTTC. Residues: CASRRTDPYEQYF.

The chain recombines TRBV30 with TRBJ1-1, with D maybe TRBD1 (5 bases). This CDR3 has 13 amino acids. Per the germline V gene, CDR1 is GTSNPN and CDR2 is SVGIG (reference sequence). V shed 0 bases and J shed 3 bases, with 8 bases lying between them. CDR3 sequence reads: CAWSVGEHTEAFF. The CDR3 DNA sequence: TGTGCCTGGAGTGTAGGGGAACACACTGAAGCTTTCTTT.

The chain combines TRBV20-1 with TRBJ2-5; D assignment may be TRBD1 or TRBD2 (5 bases each). V was trimmed by 2 bases and J by 5 bases, leaving 15 bases between them. CDR3 length: 14 amino acids. Germline CDR1 is DFQATT and CDR2 is SNEGSKA (reference sequence). CDR3 DNA: TGCAGTGCTAGACGCTCGGGGACCCAGGAGACCCAGTACTTC. Translated: CSARRSGTQETQYF.

The V gene is TRBV11-3, the J gene TRBJ2-7; D remains ambiguous. From germline, CDR1 is SGHNT and CDR2 YENEEA. With 4 bases removed from V and 1 base from J, the gap between germline ends came to 14 bases. The CDR3 totals 15 residues. The CDR3 region has the DNA TGTGCCAGCAGCTCCGCGTACCCTCTATCCTACGAGCAGTACTTC. Amino acid sequence: CASSSAYPLSYEQYF.

This clone came up once. The rearrangement uses TRBV3-1 and TRBJ2-1; D not resolved. Germline-derived CDR1 and CDR2 are LGHDT and YNNKEL (reference sequence). Between the trimmed V and J ends, which lost 4 bases and 0 bases, there was a span of 7 bases. CDR3 length equals 14 residues. Here the CDR3 reads CASSPQISYNEQFF. CDR3 DNA sequence: TGTGCCAGCAGCCCTCAGATCTCCTACAATGAGCAGTTCTTC.

This clone was observed at least ten times. The chain recombines TRBV9 with TRBJ2-3; D is ambiguous. This CDR3 spans 16 amino acids. Looked up from germline, CDR1 is SGDLS and CDR2 is YYNGEE. Trimming removed 3 bases at V and 5 bases at J, with 19 bases between. The CDR3 spells CASSAISPGSGDTQYF. The CDR3 DNA follows: TGTGCCAGCAGCGCTATCTCCCCCGGCTCGGGAGATACGCAGTATTTT.